This TCR beta chain appears in the sequencing data of a study of memory CD4+ T cells and cytomegalovirus serostatus. Notes on this clone: The antigen remains unidentified.

In germline, CDR1 is MDHEN, CDR2 SYDVKM. With 6 bases removed from V and 0 bases from J, the gap between germline ends came to 17 bases. The CDR3 length is 16 residues. Study-wide results and limits: Suggested: most of the CMV-linked TCR signature lies in CD4+ memory cells. Each of approximately 61 CMV-associated TCRbeta sequences occurred in one to five individuals.

Single viable CD3+CD4+CD8-CD45RO+ cells were sorted as the memory CD4+ T cells. Serum IgG to CMV pp150, pp28, p38 and p52 defined serostatus. Measured with immunoSEQ multiplex PCR; TCRdb has only the in-frame clones, and not every one. Of 56,000 or so clones in the sample, about four fifths were seen once. This receptor was obtained from an adult in good health and CMV-seronegative. V gene TRBV28 combines with J gene TRBJ1-2; no reliable D call. Specimen: memory CD4+ T cells from blood. The DNA for the CDR3 is TGTGCCAGCAGCGTTGGCATGTGGCAGTCTAACTATGGCTACACCTTC. Protein: CASSVGMWQSNYGYTF.